This T cell receptor (beta chain) was identified in a study of radiotherapy plus CTLA-4 blockade in lung cancer. A word on this clone: No antigen is known for it.

Generated by immunoSEQ multiplex PCR, the TCRdb table keeps only in-frame clones and is missing some. The table shows some 49,000 clones, with around 83% occurring only once. Study results and limitations: Alongside interferon-beta, early blood T cell clone dynamics were reportedly the best predictor of response. Some TCR clones had been derived from tumors. These clones expanded in peripheral blood after radiotherapy plus ipilimumab.

This CDR3 is 14 amino acids long. Germline lookup yields CDR1 SGHTA and CDR2 FQGNSA. V lost 1 base and J lost 11; bases outside the gene matches: 7. Sequenced material: peripheral blood, taken from a patient treated with radiotherapy plus ipilimumab. This chain uses TRBV7-2 with TRBJ1-2; TRBD1 matches 10 bases. The receptor's source is a human donor with non-small cell lung cancer whose response to radiotherapy plus ipilimumab could not be evaluated. The CDR3 sequence is CASSLGTGGTAYTF. The CDR3 DNA is TGTGCCAGCAGCTTAGGGACAGGGGGTACGGCATACACCTTC.